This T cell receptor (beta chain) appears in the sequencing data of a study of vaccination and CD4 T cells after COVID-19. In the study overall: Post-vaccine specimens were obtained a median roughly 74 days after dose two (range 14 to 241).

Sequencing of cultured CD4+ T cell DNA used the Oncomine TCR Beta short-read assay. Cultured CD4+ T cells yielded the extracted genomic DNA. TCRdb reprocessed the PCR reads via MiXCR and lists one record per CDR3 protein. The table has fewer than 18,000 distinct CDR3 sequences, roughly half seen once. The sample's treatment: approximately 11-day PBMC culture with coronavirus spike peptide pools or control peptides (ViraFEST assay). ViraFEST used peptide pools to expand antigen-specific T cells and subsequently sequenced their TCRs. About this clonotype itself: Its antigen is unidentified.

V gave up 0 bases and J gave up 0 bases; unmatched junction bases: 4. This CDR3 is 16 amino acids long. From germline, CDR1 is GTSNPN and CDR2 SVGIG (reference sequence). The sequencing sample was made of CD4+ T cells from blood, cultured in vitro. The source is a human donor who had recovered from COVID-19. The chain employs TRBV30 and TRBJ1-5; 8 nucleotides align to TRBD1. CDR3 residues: CAWSVRQGPSNQPQHF. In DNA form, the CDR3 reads TGTGCCTGGAGTGTACGACAGGGGCCTAGCAATCAGCCCCAGCATTTT.